The T cell receptor beta chain described here comes from a study of cytomegalovirus exposure and HLA in healthy donors. PCR was performed using 60 Vbeta and 13 Jbeta primers. Assay: immunoSEQ multiplex PCR; the TCRdb copy retains only in-frame clones and omits some. The table has 200,000 to 250,000 clones, about 81% seen once. Study-level findings and limits: In the analysis, some V segments, TRBV6-2 and TRBV6-3 included, were excluded as indistinguishable.

As concerns this clone: No antigen is known for it.

CDR1 is LNHDA, CDR2 SQIVND, per germline (reference sequence). V dropped 3 bases and J dropped 7; count of bases not matched to a gene: 6. This CDR3 has 15 amino acids. This TCR derives from a woman between 40 and 50 years old in good health and CMV-seropositive. Sequencing was performed on PBMCs. The chain couples TRBV19 to TRBJ1-6, with TRBD1 matching over 7 bases. CDR3 bases: TGTGCCAGTAGTATGAAGTGGGACAGAAATTCACCCCTCCACTTT. This gives the protein CASSMKWDRNSPLHF.